The 17 T cell receptor beta chains below were found in one sample sequenced in a study of blood T cell repertoires in COVID-19. TCRdb keeps only in-frame clones here, not all; method: immunoSEQ multiplex PCR. The repertoire holds 120,000 or so clones, with roughly 85% as singletons. The specimen sequenced was peripheral blood. These TCRs come from a human donor in a cohort sampled during active COVID-19.

The genes are TRBV5-1 and TRBJ1-4; D is undetermined. With 3 bases removed from V and 8 bases from J, the gap between germline ends came to 11 bases. This CDR3 spans 13 amino acids. CDR1 and CDR2 (germline): SGHRS, YFSETQ. CDR3 sequence reads: CASSWGGKEKLFF. In DNA form, the CDR3 reads TGCGCCAGCAGCTGGGGAGGGAAGGAAAAACTGTTTTTT.

This clone occurred once. The genes are TRBV7-8 and TRBJ2-1; a possible D gene is TRBD2 (7 bases). Between the trimmed V and J ends, which lost 5 bases and 7 bases, there was a span of 12 bases. The CDR3 is made up of 13 amino acids. CDR1 and CDR2 from the germline V gene are SGHVS and FQNEAQ. CDR3 protein: CASSTGTKNEQFF. The CDR3 DNA sequence: TGTGCCAGCAGCACAGGGACTAAAAATGAGCAGTTCTTC.

This chain links TRBV5-1 with TRBJ1-5, with 11 bases matching TRBD1. V gave up 3 bases and J gave up 4 bases; unmatched junction bases: 3. Germline-derived CDR1 and CDR2 are SGHRS and YFSETQ. The CDR3 runs to 15 residues. In nucleotides, the CDR3 is TGCGCCAGCAGCTCAGGGGACAGGGGGAATCAGCCCCAGCATTTT. Translated: CASSSGDRGNQPQHF.

This clone has a handful of counts. The V call is TRBV29-1, the J call TRBJ2-7, with a tentative D call TRBD2 (7 bases). Trimming removed 3 bases at V and 5 bases at J, with 17 bases between. The CDR3 has 14 amino acids. CDR1 is SQVTM, CDR2 ANQGSEA, per germline. CDR3 sequence reads: CSVEGAAGEDEQYF. The CDR3 bases are TGCAGCGTTGAGGGGGCGGCGGGGGAAGACGAGCAGTACTTC.

This clone was seen more than once but under ten times. J is TRBJ2-7 and V is TRBV7-6; D is perhaps TRBD1 (5 bases). CDR3 size: 14 residues. CDR1 and CDR2 (germline): SGHVS, FNYEAQ. Trimming shortened V by 4 bases and J by 2 bases, and 12 bases separated the two germline ends. CDR3 sequence (DNA): TGTGCCAGCAGCTCCCGTAGGGGTCCCTACGAGCAGTACTTC. Translation gives CASSSRRGPYEQYF.

This chain connects TRBV28 to TRBJ2-3, with D perhaps matching TRBD2 (6 bases). With 4 bases removed from V and 2 bases from J, the gap between germline ends came to 22 bases. CDR1 MDHEN and CDR2 SYDVKM come from the germline V gene. The CDR3 is 18 residues long. CDR3 sequence reads: CASSSVPVGTRNTDTQYF. As DNA, the CDR3 is TGTGCCAGCAGTTCTGTCCCCGTGGGGACTCGAAACACAGATACGCAGTATTTT.

This clone has a single count. CDR3 residues: CASSQDPRGKAFF. The CDR3 DNA reads TGTGCCAGCAGCCAAGATCCACGAGGGAAAGCTTTCTTT. This chain uses TRBV3-1 (or the pseudogene TRBV3-2) with TRBJ1-1; D is unclear. CDR1 and CDR2 from the germline V gene are LGHDT and YNNKEL (reference sequence). Trimming left V 0 bases short and J 9 bases short, with 11 bases between. The CDR3 covers 13 residues.

This chain links TRBV7-2 with TRBJ2-1; D possibly corresponds to TRBD1 (5 bases). In germline, CDR1 is SGHTA, CDR2 FQGNSA. CDR3 size: 15 residues. V shed 0 bases and J shed 11 bases, with 17 bases lying between them. Here the CDR3 DNA reads TGTGCCAGCAGCTTAGCGGCGGCAGGGTTGGCGAAGCAGTTCTTC. Amino acids: CASSLAAAGLAKQFF.

This clone was found once. The chain uses TRBV2 and TRBJ1-1; D remains ambiguous. This CDR3 is built from 16 residues. The V and J ends lost 2 bases and 4 bases respectively, with 17 bases between them. CDR1 and CDR2 from the germline V gene are SNHLY and FYNNEI. DNA of the CDR3: TGTGCCAGCAGTGAAAGAGCCCAGAGGCTGGGCACTGAAGCTTTCTTT. Its translation: CASSERAQRLGTEAFF.

The CDR3 is CASSWTSGVTDTQYF. Here the CDR3 DNA reads TGTGCCAGCAGTTGGACTAGCGGGGTCACAGATACGCAGTATTTT. The chain has TRBV5-4 and TRBJ2-3; 12 nucleotides match TRBD2. The CDR3 loop spans 15 amino acids. V trimming: 5 bases; J trimming: 2 bases; junction bases outside the gene matches: 3. Germline V gene data show CDR1 as SGHNT and CDR2 as YYREEE (reference sequence).

This clone turned up a few times. CDR3 DNA: TGTGCCAGCTCACCTTCTTCGAGGGGAGGGGACACCGGGGAGCTGTTTTTT. Translating it yields CASSPSSRGGDTGELFF. V and J are TRBV18 and TRBJ2-2, with 7 bases matching TRBD2. J lost 3 bases, V lost 3 bases, and 10 bases had no gene match. Germline V gives CDR1 KGHSH, CDR2 LQKENI. This CDR3 has 17 residues.

This clone occurred once. This CDR3 reads CATSVPPTDEQFF. As DNA, the CDR3 is TGTGCCACCAGTGTTCCCCCTACGGATGAGCAGTTCTTC. The chain employs TRBV24-1 and TRBJ2-1; D remains unclear. This CDR3 contains 13 residues. CDR1 KGHDR and CDR2 SFDVKD come from the germline V gene. V was cut by 5 bases and J by 8 bases, with 12 bases left in between.

The J gene is TRBJ2-5, the V gene TRBV10-3, with 10 bases matching TRBD1. Germline values: CDR1 ENHRY, CDR2 SYGVKD. The CDR3 is 14 amino acids. The V segment lost 6 bases and the J segment 6 bases; nucleotides outside the gene matches: 7. The CDR3 DNA reads TGTGCCATCAGCTTACCGGGACAGGGGCAGACCCAGTACTTC. This codes for CAISLPGQGQTQYF.

In DNA form, the CDR3 reads TGTGCCAGCAGCCCTCGCAGTCGGGGGTCCTTTTGGGCAACTAATGAAAAACTGTTTTTT. This translates into CASSPRSRGSFWATNEKLFF. This sequence joins TRBV28 and TRBJ1-4, with D perhaps matching TRBD1 (5 bases). CDR1 and CDR2 from the germline V gene are MDHEN and SYDVKM. This CDR3 is built from 20 residues. The ends were cut back, 6 bases at V and 0 bases at J, with 26 bases in the middle.

This rearrangement joins TRBV5-1 to TRBJ1-1, with D unresolved. V lost 0 bases, J lost 0 bases, and 9 bases lay in between. This CDR3 comprises 15 residues. CDR1 is SGHRS, CDR2 YFSETQ, per germline. DNA for the CDR3: TGCGCCAGCAGCTTGGAAGGGAGCATGAACACTGAAGCTTTCTTT. This codes for CASSLEGSMNTEAFF.

The chain couples TRBV10-1 to TRBJ2-1; D unresolved. Between the trimmed V and J ends, which lost 2 bases and 0 bases, there was a span of 17 bases. Germline V lookup: CDR1 WNHNN, CDR2 SYGVQD (reference sequence). The CDR3 contains 18 residues. CDR3 coding DNA: TGCGCCAGCAGTGAGCCCGAGTCGGTTGATACCTCCTACAATGAGCAGTTCTTC. This translates into CASSEPESVDTSYNEQFF.

This sequence joins TRBV6-2 or TRBV6-3 and TRBJ2-5; TRBD2 matches at 16 bases. Trimming took 6 bases from V and 4 from J; bases not matched to a gene: 14. The CDR3 is made up of 19 amino acids. Germline-derived CDR1 and CDR2 are MNHEY and SVGEGT. The CDR3 protein is CASSHLPGLAGGSSETQYF. The CDR3 region has the DNA TGTGCCAGCAGCCACCTCCCGGGACTAGCGGGAGGGAGTTCAGAGACCCAGTACTTC.